This is a list of T cell receptor beta chains from one sample in a study of blood T cell repertoires in COVID-19. Profiled with immunoSEQ multiplex PCR; TCRdb holds only in-frame clones, not every one. This table has tens of thousands of clones, approximately 90% appearing once. The sequenced sample was peripheral blood. Source of these receptors: a man aged 70-80 years with active or convalescent COVID-19. Each CDR3 is given with its conserved first and last residue. The listing skips clone size in some rows; elsewhere it reads once, few, many or a size class.

J: TRBJ1-3
size: NA
V: TRBV4-1
length: 17
CDR3: CASSQGLADLSGNTIYF

J: TRBJ1-2
size: NA
V: TRBV5-1
length: 12
CDR3: CASSLTGMGYTF

J: TRBJ1-4
size: NA
V: TRBV24-1
length: 12
CDR3: CATSARGEKLFF

J: TRBJ2-2
size: once
V: TRBV5-1
length: 19
CDR3: CASSLLTEGYLFSTGELFF

J: TRBJ1-1
size: NA
V: TRBV13
length: 15
CDR3: CASSSDRSLNTEAFF

J: TRBJ2-7
size: NA
V: TRBV7-6
length: 14
CDR3: CASSLRTGDHEQYF

J: TRBJ1-3
size: NA
V: TRBV6-5
length: 16
CDR3: CASSLSLGGSGNTIYF

J: TRBJ2-3
size: NA
V: TRBV11-3
length: 13
CDR3: CASSPGGSDTQYF

J: TRBJ1-1
size: once
V: TRBV7-9
length: 12
CDR3: CASSSTYTEAFF

J: TRBJ1-4
size: NA
V: TRBV11-2
length: 14
CDR3: CASSLERGGEKLFF

J: TRBJ2-7
size: few
V: TRBV18
length: 17
CDR3: CASSPVPGVGSSYEQYF

J: TRBJ1-4
size: NA
V: TRBV3-1/TRBV3-2
length: 17
CDR3: CASSPRDRGALVEKLFF

J: TRBJ2-3
size: NA
V: TRBV28
length: 16
CDR3: CASSPVFHREQDTQYF

J: TRBJ2-1
size: NA
V: TRBV6-5
length: 14
CDR3: CASSRGQGYTEQFF

J: TRBJ1-2
size: NA
V: TRBV19
length: 14
CDR3: CASSIRSGYDGYTF

J: TRBJ2-6
size: once
V: TRBV18
length: 13
CDR3: CASSVSGANVLTF

J: TRBJ1-2
size: NA
V: TRBV29-1
length: 16
CDR3: CSVSSGEQGADYGYTF

J: TRBJ2-7
size: NA
V: TRBV27
length: 16
CDR3: CASSPSGGEESYEQYF

J: TRBJ2-7
size: NA
V: TRBV20-1
length: 16
CDR3: CSASLLGDRTTYEQYF

J: TRBJ2-2
size: NA
V: TRBV7-2
length: 16
CDR3: CASSNRLAGNTGELFF

J: TRBJ2-7
size: few
V: TRBV2
length: 11
CDR3: CASRAGGMAHF

J: TRBJ1-4
size: NA
V: TRBV30
length: 15
CDR3: CAWSSRRGWDEKLFF

J: TRBJ2-3
size: NA
V: TRBV6-4
length: 16
CDR3: CASSDSAGGGTDTQYF

J: TRBJ2-7
size: NA
V: TRBV3-1/TRBV3-2
length: 19
CDR3: CASSQEIPAPGQRSYEQYF

J: TRBJ2-2
size: NA
V: TRBV28
length: 15
CDR3: CATLVDRANTGELFF

J: TRBJ1-1
size: few
V: TRBV7-9
length: 14
CDR3: CASSFGGQGTEAFF

J: TRBJ1-5
size: NA
V: TRBV30
length: 14
CDR3: CAWSFTGGNQPQHF

J: TRBJ2-7
size: NA
V: TRBV19
length: 16
CDR3: CASSIEATGRSYEQYF

J: TRBJ2-2
size: NA
V: TRBV11-2
length: 16
CDR3: CASSPLRTANTGELFF

J: TRBJ1-2
size: NA
V: TRBV4-1
length: 16
CDR3: CASSEPGQGANLGYTF

J: TRBJ2-1
size: few
V: TRBV5-6
length: 15
CDR3: CASSLTGTGVNEQFF

J: TRBJ2-3
size: NA
V: TRBV18
length: 13
CDR3: CASSPTSTDTQYF

J: TRBJ1-1
size: NA
V: TRBV5-6
length: 15
CDR3: CASSLTNRVNTEAFF

J: TRBJ1-5
size: NA
V: TRBV27
length: 15
CDR3: CASSPGGEGYQPQHF

J: TRBJ1-2
size: NA
V: TRBV28
length: 14
CDR3: CASSPTDRVYGYTF

J: TRBJ2-1
size: NA
V: TRBV24-1
length: 13
CDR3: CATSISGTFQQFF

J: TRBJ1-1
size: NA
V: TRBV24-1
length: 14
CDR3: CATRGTGGRAEAFF

J: TRBJ2-2
size: NA
V: TRBV4-2
length: 12
CDR3: CASSQGVGELFF

J: TRBJ1-5
size: NA
V: TRBV19
length: 15
CDR3: CASSIVRDTHQPQHF

J: TRBJ2-3
size: NA
V: TRBV4-1
length: 17
CDR3: CASSQDVMGGASDTQYF

J: TRBJ2-5
size: NA
V: TRBV28
length: 16
CDR3: CASSLSKGQGLETQYF

J: TRBJ1-5
size: NA
V: TRBV18
length: 13
CDR3: CASSPADNQPQHF

J: TRBJ1-2
size: once
V: TRBV4-3
length: 14
CDR3: CASSQETGTYGYTF

J: TRBJ1-6
size: NA
V: TRBV12-3/TRBV12-4
length: 12
CDR3: CASRGTVSPLHF

J: TRBJ2-5
size: NA
V: TRBV6-2/TRBV6-3
length: 14
CDR3: CASSYSNRQETQYF

J: TRBJ1-3
size: NA
V: TRBV6-5
length: 15
CDR3: CASSPRQSSGNTIYF

J: TRBJ2-2
size: NA
V: TRBV4-1
length: 13
CDR3: CATRDTNTGELFF

J: TRBJ2-5
size: once
V: TRBV6-2/TRBV6-3
length: 17
CDR3: CASSYYPGQGLQETQYF

J: TRBJ1-1
size: NA
V: TRBV10-2
length: 14
CDR3: CASQPTAMNTEAFF

J: TRBJ2-1
size: once
V: TRBV9
length: 14
CDR3: CASSPTTSGGPQFF

J: TRBJ1-5
size: NA
V: TRBV28
length: 12
CDR3: CASSLPSQPQHF

J: TRBJ2-2
size: NA
V: TRBV7-6
length: 18
CDR3: CASSFVGQGALRTGELFF

J: TRBJ1-3
size: NA
V: TRBV4-3
length: 16
CDR3: CASSQVFGGDRDPIYF